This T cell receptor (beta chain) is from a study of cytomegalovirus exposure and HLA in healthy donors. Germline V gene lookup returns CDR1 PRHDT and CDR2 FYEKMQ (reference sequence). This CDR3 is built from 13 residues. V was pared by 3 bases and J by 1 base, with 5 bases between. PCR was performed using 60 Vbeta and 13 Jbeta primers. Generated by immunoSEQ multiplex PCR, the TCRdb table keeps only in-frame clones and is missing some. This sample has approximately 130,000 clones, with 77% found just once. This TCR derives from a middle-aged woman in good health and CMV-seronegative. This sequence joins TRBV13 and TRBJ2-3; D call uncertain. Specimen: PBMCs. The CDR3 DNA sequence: TGTGCCAGCAGCTTCGAGGGCACAGATACGCAGTATTTT. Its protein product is CASSFEGTDTQYF.